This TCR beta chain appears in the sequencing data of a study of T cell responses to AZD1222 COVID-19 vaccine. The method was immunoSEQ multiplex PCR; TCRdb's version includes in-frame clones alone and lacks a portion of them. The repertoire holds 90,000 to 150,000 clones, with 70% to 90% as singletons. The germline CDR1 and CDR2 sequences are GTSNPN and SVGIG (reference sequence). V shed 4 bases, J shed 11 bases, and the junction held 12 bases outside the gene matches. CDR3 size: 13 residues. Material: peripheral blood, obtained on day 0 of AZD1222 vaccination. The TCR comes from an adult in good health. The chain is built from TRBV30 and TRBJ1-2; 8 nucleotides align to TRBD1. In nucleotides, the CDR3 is TGTGCCTGGAATTTTTTGACAGGGGCGAGTTACACCTTC. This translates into CAWNFLTGASYTF.